This entry features one T cell receptor (beta chain) sequence. It lacks a known antigen. No base-level quality is on record; no much larger clone is a single base apart. Library preparation employed the immunoSEQ multiplex PCR assay. For the multiplex PCR, a mixture combining 60 forward primers for TCR Vbeta segments and 13 reverse primers for TCR Jbeta segments was used. A multiplex PCR assay on genomic DNA amplified the CDR3 region of rearranged TCR beta genes. The amplified TCR beta libraries were sequenced on the Illumina HiSeq System as 87-base-pair reads. Concerning the study's data processing: Across the 670 or so repertoires, a later analysis counted about 81 million unique TCR beta chains, roughly 11 million of which were shared by at least two donors. Raw reads were error-corrected and collapsed into unique sequences by a nearest-neighbor algorithm in which closely related sequences were merged to remove PCR and sequencing errors. Alignment of CDR3 sequences to IMGT reference sequences was used to assign V, D and J gene segments. Each retained sequence needed at least a six-nucleotide match to both a V gene segment and a J gene segment. Rearrangements were called productive when the CDR3 lacked stop codons and stayed in frame with V and J; all others were non-productive. CDR3 was defined by IMGT convention, running from the second conserved V-encoded cysteine to the conserved J-encoded phenylalanine. The earlier analysis of about 560 of the donors excluded any sequence lacking an unambiguous match to a single V gene segment. An earlier analysis of a few hundred of the donors called V segments functional above 56.7% productive rearrangements and segregating when the between-donor standard deviation exceeded 5%. To diagnose cytomegalovirus status from the catalog of TCR beta chain sequences, a statistical classification framework was built. A later analysis assigned V and J genes by comparing TCR nucleotide sequences with IMGT/GENE-DB human TR gene sequences. The TCRdist pipeline was used in a later analysis to assign CDR3 sequences and most-parsimonious VDJ recombination scenarios. In a later analysis, each TCR beta chain was defined by its CDR3 amino acid sequence together with its V-gene family, and reads lacking a unique V-gene family were excluded. To address suspected cross-contamination and a sequencing artifact, a later analysis removed around 590 highly shared, low-generation-probability nucleotide sequences. In a later analysis, a clonal expansion index was calculated for each public chain from normalized within-repertoire ranks of inferred template counts. In a later analysis, generation probabilities were computed with a VDJ recombination model fitted to out-of-frame rearrangements, and the resulting probabilities were checked against IGoR. In a later analysis, TCR-TCR, TCR-HLA and TCR-CMV co-occurrence was scored with hypergeometric tests, and a repertoire-size bias correction was applied to TCR pairs. In a later analysis, false discovery rates were estimated by permuting HLA or CMV assignments 20 times. A later analysis grouped co-occurring TCRs with DBSCAN, adding TCRdist sequence similarity when clustering within HLA-allele-positive subsets. Repertoires with fewer than 30,000 or more than 120,000 public chains, plus five repertoires with anomalous nucleotide sharing, were excluded from co-occurrence clustering. TCRdb took this table from immuneACCESS and kept in-frame rearrangements with V and J called. Such tables lack part of the clones; where checked against another copy, unresolved V genes explain under half of the gap, and the rest is unexplained. That table supplies the V and J calls and clone size; D and trimming were determined from the DNA. A total of about 57,000 clones appear in this sample, around 83% of them only once. The biggest ten clones account for 4.3% of the sample.

The CDR3 sequence holds 13 residues, the cysteine and phenylalanine included. The retained sequence is limited to the CDR3, 39 bases, with the frame set at the first base. According to the germline V gene (reference sequence), CDR1 reads WNHNN and CDR2 reads SYGVQD. For this chain, trimming is 10 bases at the V end and 4 bases at the J end, and the number of junction bases without a gene match is 7. These data belong to a study of cytomegalovirus exposure and HLA in healthy donors (dated by TCRdb to between 2016 and 2019). As for the study more broadly: According to an earlier analysis of a few hundred of the donors, roughly 180 million T cells yielded roughly 100 million unique TCR beta sequences and more than 250 Gb of sequence data. An early release that covered fewer than 750 HLA-typed donors contained approximately 300 gigabases of sequencing data and around 80 million unique TCR sequences. Among the roughly 390 genotyped donors, approximately 77% belonged to the genetic ancestry cluster associated with self-reported Caucasian donors. The study aimed to test whether signatures of past pathogen exposure could be identified by cataloging public T cell receptors. The study profiled the T cell repertoires of 666 subjects by immunosequencing and related them to cytomegalovirus serostatus. Besides the first cohort of approximately 670 subjects, a separate validation cohort made up of over 100 different subjects was used. To predict cytomegalovirus infection status, the study combined high-throughput TCR immunosequencing, statistical association of individual TCRs with disease status, and machine learning. A later analysis re-analyzed previously published TCR beta repertoires from approximately 670 donors and added high-resolution HLA genotyping to study TCR occurrence patterns. Rather than using new phenotypic data, the later analysis identified candidate immune exposures from TCR beta sequences and from how often those sequences occurred across donors. To decide whether each TCR beta V gene segment behaved as functional or pseudogenic, an earlier analysis of some 580 of the donors relied on high-throughput TCR beta sequencing. Donor age, sex, ethnicity and CMV serostatus were collected together with the repertoire data. Genome-wide SNP genotypes for about three fifths of the 666 donors were used in a later genetic analysis, which treated that subset as a discovery cohort. All discovery cohort repertoires had been generated using a single sequencing platform. HLA typing covered class I and class II loci at four-digit resolution. Typing coverage varied by locus: roughly 620-640 donors for A, B, C, DRB1 and DQB1; roughly 500 for DQA1; 606 for DPA1; approximately 470 for DPB1. Several DR-DQ haplotypes were treated as single units for association and clustering because of strong linkage in the cohort. Among 300 to 500 genotyped donors of the cohort, an average of approximately 220,000 unique TCR beta nucleotide sequences was sequenced per donor, of which roughly 17% were non-productive. Study-wide conclusions, independent of this receptor: The cohort was sequenced for TCR beta chains only, and without alpha or paired-chain data the features that could be detected were limited. In a later genetic analysis, a missense DCLRE1C variant was associated with V-gene and J-gene trimming of TCR beta chains, and the association was replicated in an independent cohort. In a later analysis, most CMV-associated TCR beta chains were found to appear HLA-restricted, with HLA associations seemingly driven largely by CMV exposure. A cluster of highly shared sequence variants was judged likely to be a technical artifact of the sequencing pipeline. In both the original and validation cohorts, the classifier was reported to diagnose cytomegalovirus status with high specificity and sensitivity. For the cohort, immune exposure information was limited to CMV serostatus. The earlier analysis of nearly 600 of the donors excluded approximately 17 rarely observed V segments, including chromosome 9 orphons, because counts were too low. Most TCR sequences were observed very rarely across donors, whereas some public TCRs were present in many individuals. A few of the identified cytomegalovirus-associated TCR beta chains were confirmed in vitro to be specific for cytomegalovirus antigens. According to the authors, the approach could potentially be generalized to other disease states and immunological phenotypes. Some IMGT-functional V segments, including TRBV6-2 and TRBV6-3, could not be distinguished by the 87-base-pair reads and were therefore excluded. The study listed approximately 150 TCR beta chains as associated with cytomegalovirus. Linkage disequilibrium might explain the correlated functional status among segregating V segments, but an unknown experimental factor could not be ruled out. A further reported finding was that TCR beta sequences accurately predicted the HLA-A and HLA-B alleles for most subjects in the first cohort. An earlier analysis of approximately 540 of the donors showed that most TCR beta V segments appeared in productive rearrangements either about 87% or about 30% of the time, which broadly matched IMGT annotations. HLA typing was unavailable for some donors at each locus, so association tests used only the typed subset. When HLA alleles, especially DR and DQ, strongly co-occurred, TCR associations were difficult to assign to individual alleles. Roughly uniform sequencing depth across donors was assumed in presence/absence analyses, although this assumption may not hold. In a later analysis, TCR association rates were found to vary across HLA loci, with the most associated TCRs seen for DRB1 alleles and the fewest for HLA-C alleles. According to a later genetic analysis, donors in an Asian-associated ancestry cluster had fewer N-insertions in productive TCRs than the roughly 670-donor mean. In a later analysis, HLA-associated TCR beta chains were found to be more clonally expanded and to have lower generation probabilities than equally common non-associated chains. At a false discovery rate of 0.05, a later analysis linked around 15,000 TCR beta sequences to specific HLA alleles. A later analysis reported that several top co-occurrence clusters appeared linked to parvovirus B19, influenza, CMV and Epstein-Barr virus.

The cohort consisted of 600 to 700 healthy bone marrow donors. At the time of sampling, all cohort members were nominally healthy, though unrecorded immune exposures were likely present. The donor tested CMV seronegative and was one of the 352 seronegative cohort members. Every donor gave a peripheral blood sample, and the peripheral blood mononuclear cells from that sample were used for TCR beta sequencing. The Qiagen DNeasy Blood Extraction Kit was used to extract genomic DNA from the blood cell samples. Source material: PBMCs. The rearranged chain carries TRBV10-1 and TRBJ1-2, with 9 bases in between that match TRBD1. This clonotype originated in a man aged 30 to 39 in good health and CMV-seronegative. The DNA sequence reads TGCGCCAAACCGGGACAGGGCATCTATGGCTACACCTTC. It translates to CAKPGQGIYGYTF.